The sequence of this T cell receptor beta chain was determined in a study of blood T cell repertoires in COVID-19. Across the whole study: The analysed material was cDNA or gDNA that came from T cells, B-cell-depleted T cells, or PBMCs.

In the original processing: Nucleated cell number was recorded as an estimate derived from reference gene primer amplification. Profiled with immunoSEQ multiplex PCR; TCRdb holds only in-frame clones, not every one. V, J and clone size derive from that table, while D and trimming were established from the DNA sequence. The profile covers around 280,000 clones, with about 90% appearing a single time and roughly 1.5% taken by the ten largest. CDR3 length: 17 residues. Germline loops: CDR1 MNHEY, CDR2 SVGEGT. Trimming shortened V by 1 base and J by 0 bases, and 13 bases separated the two germline ends. V is TRBV6-2 or TRBV6-3 and J is TRBJ2-4, with D perhaps TRBD2 (5 bases). Sequenced: PBMCs or T cells enriched from blood (not recorded which). The sequence came from a woman under 30 with acute COVID-19. The DNA for the CDR3 is TGTGCCAGCAGTTACTATCCTAGCACACAAGCCAAAAACATTCAGTACTTC. It encodes CASSYYPSTQAKNIQYF.